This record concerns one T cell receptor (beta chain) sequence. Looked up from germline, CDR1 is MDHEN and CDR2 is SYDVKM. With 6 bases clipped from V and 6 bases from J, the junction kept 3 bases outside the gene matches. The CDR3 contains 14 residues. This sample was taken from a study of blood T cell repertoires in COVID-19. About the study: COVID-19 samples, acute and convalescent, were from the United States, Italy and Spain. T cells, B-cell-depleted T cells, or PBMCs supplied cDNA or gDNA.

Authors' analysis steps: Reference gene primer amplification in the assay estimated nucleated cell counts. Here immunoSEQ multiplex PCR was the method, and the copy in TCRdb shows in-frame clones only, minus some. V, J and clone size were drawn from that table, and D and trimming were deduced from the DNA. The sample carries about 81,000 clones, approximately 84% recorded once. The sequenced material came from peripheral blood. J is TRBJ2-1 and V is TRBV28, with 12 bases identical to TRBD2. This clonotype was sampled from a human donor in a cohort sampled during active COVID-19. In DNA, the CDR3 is TGTGCCAGCAGCCTAGCGGGGGGGCCCAATGAGCAGTTCTTC. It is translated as CASSLAGGPNEQFF.